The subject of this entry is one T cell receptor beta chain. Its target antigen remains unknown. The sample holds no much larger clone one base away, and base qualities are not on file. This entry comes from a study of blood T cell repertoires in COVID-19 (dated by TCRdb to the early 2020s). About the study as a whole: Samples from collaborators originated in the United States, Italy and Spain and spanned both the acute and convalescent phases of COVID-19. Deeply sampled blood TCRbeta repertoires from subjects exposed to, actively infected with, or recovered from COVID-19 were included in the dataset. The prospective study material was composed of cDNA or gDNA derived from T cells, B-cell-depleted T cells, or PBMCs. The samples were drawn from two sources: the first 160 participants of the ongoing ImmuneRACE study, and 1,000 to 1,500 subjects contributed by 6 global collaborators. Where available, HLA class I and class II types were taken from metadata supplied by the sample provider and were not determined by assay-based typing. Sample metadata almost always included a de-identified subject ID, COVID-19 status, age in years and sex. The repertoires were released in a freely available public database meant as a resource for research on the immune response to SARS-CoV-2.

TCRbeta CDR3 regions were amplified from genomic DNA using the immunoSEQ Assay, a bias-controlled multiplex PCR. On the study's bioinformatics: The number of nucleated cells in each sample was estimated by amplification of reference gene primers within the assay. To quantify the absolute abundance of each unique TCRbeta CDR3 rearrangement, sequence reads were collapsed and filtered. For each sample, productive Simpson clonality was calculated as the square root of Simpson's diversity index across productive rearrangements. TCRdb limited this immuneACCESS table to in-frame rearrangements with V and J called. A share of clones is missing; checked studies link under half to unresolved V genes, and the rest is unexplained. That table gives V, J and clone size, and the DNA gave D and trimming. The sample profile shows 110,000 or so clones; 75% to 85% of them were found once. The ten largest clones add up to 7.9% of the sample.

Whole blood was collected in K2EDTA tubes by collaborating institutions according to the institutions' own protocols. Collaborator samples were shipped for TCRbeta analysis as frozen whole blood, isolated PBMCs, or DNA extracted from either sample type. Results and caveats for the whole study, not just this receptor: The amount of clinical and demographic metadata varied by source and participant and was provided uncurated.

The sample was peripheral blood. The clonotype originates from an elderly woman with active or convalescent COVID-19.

The CDR3 loop reads CASSHPSGYEQYF. The base sequence is TGTGCCAGCAGCCATCCTAGCGGCTACGAGCAGTACTTC. This chain joins TRBV3-1 (or the pseudogene TRBV3-2) to TRBJ2-7, and 7 junctional nucleotides match TRBD2. The CDR3, cysteine through phenylalanine, is 13 amino acids long. Only CDR3 DNA is held: 39 bases, read in frame from base 1. Trimming accounts for 3 bases at V and 3 bases at J, while the number of junction bases matched to no gene is 2. CDR1 is given as LGHDT and CDR2 as YNNKEL, both from the germline V gene (reference sequence).